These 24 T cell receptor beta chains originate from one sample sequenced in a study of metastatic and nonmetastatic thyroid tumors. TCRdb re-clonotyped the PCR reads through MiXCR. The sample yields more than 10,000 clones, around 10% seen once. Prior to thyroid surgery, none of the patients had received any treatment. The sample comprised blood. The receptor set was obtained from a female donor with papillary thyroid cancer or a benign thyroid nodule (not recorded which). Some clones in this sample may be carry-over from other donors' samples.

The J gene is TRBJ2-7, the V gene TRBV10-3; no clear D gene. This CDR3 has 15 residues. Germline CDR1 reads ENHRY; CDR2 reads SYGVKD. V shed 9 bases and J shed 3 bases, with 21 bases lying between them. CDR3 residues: CAISLSNPTYYEQYF. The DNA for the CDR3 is TGTGCCATAAGTCTGTCCAACCCGACATACTACGAGCAGTACTTC.

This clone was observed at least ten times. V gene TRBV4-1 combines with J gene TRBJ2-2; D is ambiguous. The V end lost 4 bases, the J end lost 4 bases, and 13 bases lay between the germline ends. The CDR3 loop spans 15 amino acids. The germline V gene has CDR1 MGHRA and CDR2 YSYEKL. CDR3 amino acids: CASSPSPGATGELFF. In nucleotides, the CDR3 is TGCGCCAGCAGCCCATCCCCCGGCGCCACCGGGGAGCTGTTTTTT.

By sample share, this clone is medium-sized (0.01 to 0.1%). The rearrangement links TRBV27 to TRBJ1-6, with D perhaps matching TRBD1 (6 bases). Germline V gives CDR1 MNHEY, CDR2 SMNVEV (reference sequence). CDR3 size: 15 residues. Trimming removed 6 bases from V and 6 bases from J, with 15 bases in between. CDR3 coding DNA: TGTGCCAGCAGACATCGGAAGGGGGGTAATTCACCCCTCCACTTT. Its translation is CASRHRKGGNSPLHF.

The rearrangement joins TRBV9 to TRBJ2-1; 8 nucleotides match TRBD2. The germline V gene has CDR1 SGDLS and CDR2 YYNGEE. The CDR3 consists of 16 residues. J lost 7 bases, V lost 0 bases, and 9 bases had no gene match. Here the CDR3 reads CASSVGSAGGGNEQFF. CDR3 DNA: TGTGCCAGCAGCGTAGGATCGGCGGGAGGAGGGAATGAGCAGTTCTTC. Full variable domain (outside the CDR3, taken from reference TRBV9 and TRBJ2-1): DSGVTQTPKHLITATGQRVTLRCSPRSGDLSVYWYQQSLDQGLQFLIQYYNGEERAKGNILERFSAQQFPDLHSELNLSSLELGDSALYFCASSVGSAGGGNEQFFGPGTRLTVL.

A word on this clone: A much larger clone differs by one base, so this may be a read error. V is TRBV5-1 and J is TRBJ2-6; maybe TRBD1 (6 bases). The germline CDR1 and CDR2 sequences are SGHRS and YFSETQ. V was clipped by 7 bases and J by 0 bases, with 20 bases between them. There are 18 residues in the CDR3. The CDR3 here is CASGIQGSLSSGANVLTF. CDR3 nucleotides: TGCGCCAGCGGGATACAGGGCTCCCTCAGCTCTGGGGCCAACGTCCTGACTTTC. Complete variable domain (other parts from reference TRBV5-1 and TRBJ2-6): KAGVTQTPRYLIKTRGQQVTLSCSPISGHRSVSWYQQTPGQGLQFLFEYFSETQRNKGNFPGRFSGRQFSNSRSEMNVSTLELGDSALYLCASGIQGSLSSGANVLTFGAGSRLTVL.

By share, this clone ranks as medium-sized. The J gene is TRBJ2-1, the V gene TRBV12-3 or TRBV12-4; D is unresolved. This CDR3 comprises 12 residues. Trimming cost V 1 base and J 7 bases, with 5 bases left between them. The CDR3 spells CASSLGVNEQFF. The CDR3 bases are TGTGCCAGCAGTTTAGGGGTGAATGAGCAGTTCTTC.

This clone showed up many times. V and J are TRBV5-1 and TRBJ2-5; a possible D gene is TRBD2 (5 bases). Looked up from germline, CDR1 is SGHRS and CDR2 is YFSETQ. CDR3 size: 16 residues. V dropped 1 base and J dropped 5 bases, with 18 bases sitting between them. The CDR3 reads CASSLSPPGNAETQYF. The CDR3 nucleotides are TGCGCCAGCAGCTTGTCCCCACCCGGGAATGCGGAGACCCAGTACTTC.

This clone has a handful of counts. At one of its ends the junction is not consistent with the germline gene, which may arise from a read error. CDR3 protein: CISRGGQGGDGYTF. CDR3 nucleotides: TGTATCAGCAGAGGTGGACAGGGGGGAGATGGATACACCTTC. V gene TRBV6-1 combines with J gene TRBJ1-2; TRBD1 matches 10 bases. Germline lookup yields CDR1 MNHNS and CDR2 SASEGT. This CDR3 is built from 14 residues.

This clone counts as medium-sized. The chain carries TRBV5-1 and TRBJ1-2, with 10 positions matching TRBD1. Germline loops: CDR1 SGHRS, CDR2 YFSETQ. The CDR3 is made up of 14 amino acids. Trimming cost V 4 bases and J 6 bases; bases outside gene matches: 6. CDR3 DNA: TGCGCCAGCAGCCGAGGTGGACAGGGGGATGGCTACACCTTC. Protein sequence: CASSRGGQGDGYTF.

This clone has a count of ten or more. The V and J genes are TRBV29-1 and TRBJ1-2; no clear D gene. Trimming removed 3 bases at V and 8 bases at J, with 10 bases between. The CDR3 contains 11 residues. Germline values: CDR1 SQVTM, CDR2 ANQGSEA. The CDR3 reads CSVEGAEGYTF. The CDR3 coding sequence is TGCAGCGTTGAGGGTGCGGAAGGCTACACCTTC.

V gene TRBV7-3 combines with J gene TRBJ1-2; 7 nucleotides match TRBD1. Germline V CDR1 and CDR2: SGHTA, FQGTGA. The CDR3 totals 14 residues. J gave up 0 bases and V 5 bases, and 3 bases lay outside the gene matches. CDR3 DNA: TGTGCCAGCAGCCCAGGGACAGCTAACTATGGCTACACCTTC. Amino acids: CASSPGTANYGYTF.

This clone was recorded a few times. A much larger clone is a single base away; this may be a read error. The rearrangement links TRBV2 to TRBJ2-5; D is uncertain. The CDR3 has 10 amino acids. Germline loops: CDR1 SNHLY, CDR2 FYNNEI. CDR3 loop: CASRIESQYF. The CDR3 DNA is TGTGCCAGCAGAATAGAGAGCCAGTACTTC.

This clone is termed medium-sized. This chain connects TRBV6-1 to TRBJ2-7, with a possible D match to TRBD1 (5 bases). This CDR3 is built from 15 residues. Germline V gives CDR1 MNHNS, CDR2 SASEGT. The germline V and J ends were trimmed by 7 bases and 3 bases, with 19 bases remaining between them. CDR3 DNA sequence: TGTGCCAGCACTCAGGCCCAGGGCAGAATCTACGAGCAGTACTTC. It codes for CASTQAQGRIYEQYF.

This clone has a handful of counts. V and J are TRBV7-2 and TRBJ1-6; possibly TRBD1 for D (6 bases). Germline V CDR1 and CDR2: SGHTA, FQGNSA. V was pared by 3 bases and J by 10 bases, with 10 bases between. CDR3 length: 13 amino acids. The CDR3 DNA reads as TGTGCCAGCAGCTTGACAGGAGAATCACCCCTCCACTTT. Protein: CASSLTGESPLHF.

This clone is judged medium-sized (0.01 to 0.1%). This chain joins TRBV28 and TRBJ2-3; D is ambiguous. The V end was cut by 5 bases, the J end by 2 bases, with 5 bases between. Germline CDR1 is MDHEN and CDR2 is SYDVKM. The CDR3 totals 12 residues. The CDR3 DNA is TGTGCCAGCAGTCTTAACACAGATACGCAGTATTTT. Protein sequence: CASSLNTDTQYF. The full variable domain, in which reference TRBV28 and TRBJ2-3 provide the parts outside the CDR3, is DVKVTQSSRYLVKRTGEKVFLECVQDMDHENMFWYRQDPGLGLRLIYFSYDVKMKEKGDIPEGYSVSREKKERFSLILESASTNQTSMYLCASSLNTDTQYFGPGTRLTVL.

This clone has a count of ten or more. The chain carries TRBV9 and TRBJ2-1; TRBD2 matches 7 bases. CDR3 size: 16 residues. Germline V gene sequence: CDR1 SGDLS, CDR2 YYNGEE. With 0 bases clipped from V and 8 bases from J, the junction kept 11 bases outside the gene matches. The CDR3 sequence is CASSVAQRPGGDEQFF. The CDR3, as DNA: TGTGCCAGCAGCGTAGCTCAAAGGCCGGGAGGTGATGAGCAGTTCTTC.

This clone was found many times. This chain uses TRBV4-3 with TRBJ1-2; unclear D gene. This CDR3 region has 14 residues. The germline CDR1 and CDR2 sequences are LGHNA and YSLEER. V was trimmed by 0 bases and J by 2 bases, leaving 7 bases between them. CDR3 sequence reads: CASSQESRNYGYTF. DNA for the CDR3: TGCGCCAGCAGCCAAGAAAGTCGGAACTATGGCTACACCTTC.

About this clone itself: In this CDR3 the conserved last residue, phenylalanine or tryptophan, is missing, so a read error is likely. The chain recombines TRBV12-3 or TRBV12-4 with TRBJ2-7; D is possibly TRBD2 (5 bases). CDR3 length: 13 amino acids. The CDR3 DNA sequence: TGTGCCAGCGGAGGTACAGTTCCCTACGATCAGTACCTC. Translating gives CASGGTVPYDQYL.

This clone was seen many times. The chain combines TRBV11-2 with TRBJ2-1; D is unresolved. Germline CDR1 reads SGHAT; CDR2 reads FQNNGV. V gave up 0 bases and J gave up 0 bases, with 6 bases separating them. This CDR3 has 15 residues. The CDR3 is CASSLEGFSYNEQFF. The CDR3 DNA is TGTGCCAGCAGCTTAGAAGGGTTCTCCTACAATGAGCAGTTCTTC. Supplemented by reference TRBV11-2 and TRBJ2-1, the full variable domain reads EAGVAQSPRYKIIEKRQSVAFWCNPISGHATLYWYQQILGQGPKLLIQFQNNGVVDDSQLPKDRFSAERLKGVDSTLKIQPAKLEDSAVYLCASSLEGFSYNEQFFGPGTRLTVL.

The CDR3 spells CASGSGGPMNTEAFF. In DNA, the CDR3 is TGTGCTAGTGGTAGCGGGGGGCCCATGAACACTGAAGCTTTCTTT. The chain is built from TRBV12-5 and TRBJ1-1; D perhaps matches TRBD1 (6 bases). The CDR3 sequence is 15 residues long. CDR1 is LGHNT and CDR2 is FRNRAP in the germline V gene. Trimming took off 5 bases at V and 0 bases at J, with 13 bases between the two ends. The complete variable domain, with remaining parts taken from reference TRBV12-5 and TRBJ1-1, reads DARVTQTPRHKVTEMGQEVTMRCQPILGHNTVFWYRQTMMQGLELLAYFRNRAPLDDSGMPKDRFSAEMPDATLATLKIQPSEPRDSAVYFCASGSGGPMNTEAFFGQGTRLTVV.

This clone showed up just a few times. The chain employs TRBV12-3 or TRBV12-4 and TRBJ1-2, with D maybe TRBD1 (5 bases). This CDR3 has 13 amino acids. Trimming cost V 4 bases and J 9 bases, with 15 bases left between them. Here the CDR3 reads CASSSGVPWCYTF. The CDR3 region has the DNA TGTGCCAGCAGTTCGGGGGTTCCATGGTGCTACACCTTC.

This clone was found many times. As DNA, the CDR3 is TGTGCCAGTAGTTTCGGGGCAATAAATGAGCAGTTCTTC. This gives the protein CASSFGAINEQFF. The chain uses TRBV19 and TRBJ2-1; TRBD1 or TRBD2 may be the D gene (5 bases each). The CDR3 spans 13 residues. Germline V lookup: CDR1 LNHDA, CDR2 SQIVND (reference sequence). V dropped 5 bases and J dropped 7 bases, with 12 bases sitting between them.

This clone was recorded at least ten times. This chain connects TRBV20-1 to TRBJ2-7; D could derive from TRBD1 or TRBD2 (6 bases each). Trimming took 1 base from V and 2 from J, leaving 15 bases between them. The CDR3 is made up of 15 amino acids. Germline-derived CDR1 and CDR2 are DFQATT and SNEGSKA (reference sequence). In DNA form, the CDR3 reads TGCAGTGCTAGAGGGAGGGGGGCCAACACCTACGAGCAGTACTTC. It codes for CSARGRGANTYEQYF.

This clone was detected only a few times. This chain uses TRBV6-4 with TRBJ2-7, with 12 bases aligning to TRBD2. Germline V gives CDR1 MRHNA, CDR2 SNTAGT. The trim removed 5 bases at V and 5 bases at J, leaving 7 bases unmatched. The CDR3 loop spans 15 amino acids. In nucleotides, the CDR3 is TGTGCCAGCAGTACCAGGACTAGCGGGATGGACGAGCAGTACTTC. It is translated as CASSTRTSGMDEQYF.